A single sample gave rise to the 30 T cell receptor beta chains below, sequenced in a study of blood T cell repertoires in COVID-19. TCRdb keeps only in-frame clones here, not all; method: immunoSEQ multiplex PCR. The sample yields 210,000 or so clones, 82% seen once. Sequenced sample: peripheral blood. The receptors were sampled from a woman in her forties with acute or convalescent COVID-19.

V usage is TRBV4-1 and J usage is TRBJ2-7; possible D gene TRBD1, 6 bases. CDR3 length equals 15 residues. Per the germline V gene, CDR1 is MGHRA and CDR2 is YSYEKL. The V end was cut by 4 bases, the J end by 2 bases, with 15 bases between. CDR3 residues: CASSRQDGPPYEQYF. As DNA, the CDR3 is TGCGCCAGCAGCCGACAGGACGGACCGCCCTACGAGCAGTACTTC.

The rearrangement links TRBV7-2 to TRBJ2-3; TRBD2 agrees at 8 bases. The ends lost 5 bases at V and 2 bases at J; junction bases unmatched: 9. This CDR3 has 16 residues. Germline lookup yields CDR1 SGHTA and CDR2 FQGNSA. CDR3 loop: CASSPRGGLNTDTQYF. The CDR3 DNA follows: TGTGCCAGCAGCCCTCGGGGGGGCCTCAACACAGATACGCAGTATTTT. Based on the CDR3 plus reference TRBV7-2 and TRBJ2-3, the full variable domain is GAGVSQSPSNKVTEKGKDVELRCDPISGHTALYWYRQSLGQGLEFLIYFQGNSAPDKSGLPSDRFSAERTGGSVSTLTIQRTQQEDSAVYLCASSPRGGLNTDTQYFGPGTRLTVL.

This clone was counted a single time. The chain couples TRBV19 to TRBJ1-4; possibly TRBD1 for D (6 bases). The CDR3 consists of 12 residues. Trimming removed 6 bases at V and 7 bases at J, with 9 bases between. Germline V lookup: CDR1 LNHDA, CDR2 SQIVND (reference sequence). CDR3 region: CASRGGAEKLFF. CDR3 coding DNA: TGTGCCAGTAGGGGGGGGGCTGAAAAACTGTTTTTT. Full variable domain (outside the CDR3, taken from reference TRBV19 and TRBJ1-4): DGGITQSPKYLFRKEGQNVTLSCEQNLNHDAMYWYRQDPGQGLRLIYYSQIVNDFQKGDIAEGYSVSREKKESFPLTVTSAQKNPTAFYLCASRGGAEKLFFGSGTQLSVL.

This sequence joins TRBV18 and TRBJ2-7; D might be TRBD2 (6 bases). Looked up from germline, CDR1 is KGHSH and CDR2 is LQKENI. The V end lost 0 bases, the J end lost 3 bases, and 15 bases lay between the germline ends. There are 16 residues in the CDR3. The CDR3 coding sequence is TGTGCCAGCTCACCACCGGAACGGACTAATTACTACGAGCAGTACTTC. It specifies CASSPPERTNYYEQYF.

V and J are TRBV6-6 and TRBJ1-2, with D perhaps matching TRBD1 (5 bases). V gave up 0 bases and J gave up 7 bases, with 12 bases separating them. Germline V CDR1 and CDR2: MNHNY, SVGAGI (reference sequence). CDR3 length: 14 amino acids. The CDR3 sequence: CASSYSGEGPGYTF. CDR3 in DNA: TGTGCCAGCAGTTACTCGGGGGAGGGGCCTGGCTACACCTTC.

This rearrangement joins TRBV4-3 to TRBJ2-7; 7 bases align to TRBD2. The V gene's germline CDR1 is LGHNA and CDR2 YSLEER. V was clipped by 2 bases and J by 0 bases; unmatched bases: 7. This CDR3 region has 16 residues. The CDR3 DNA reads TGCGCCAGCAGCCAAAGTCGAACTAGCGACTCCTACGAGCAGTACTTC. It codes for CASSQSRTSDSYEQYF.

The genes are TRBV6-5 and TRBJ2-3; no clear D gene. The CDR3 covers 13 residues. From germline, CDR1 is MNHEY and CDR2 SVGAGI. Trimming took off 6 bases at V and 6 bases at J, with 13 bases between the two ends. The chain's CDR3 is CASRSNVVDTQYF. DNA for the CDR3: TGTGCCAGCAGGAGTAACGTCGTGGATACGCAGTATTTT.

J is TRBJ2-7 and V is TRBV5-5; 9 bases are shared with TRBD1. The CDR3 is 15 amino acids. J was trimmed by 7 bases and V by 4 bases; bases with no gene match: 12. Germline CDR1 is SGHKS and CDR2 is YYEKEE (reference sequence). The DNA for the CDR3 is TGTGCCAGCAGCCCGCGACAGGGGGAACTTTCTGAGCAGTACTTC. Its translation: CASSPRQGELSEQYF.

The CDR3 coding sequence is TGCAGCGTTGAGGGGCTAGCGGGGACTGTTGGCACAGATACGCAGTATTTT. Protein product: CSVEGLAGTVGTDTQYF. The chain recombines TRBV29-1 with TRBJ2-3, with TRBD2 identical over 9 bases. The length of the CDR3 is 17 residues. CDR1 is SQVTM and CDR2 is ANQGSEA in the germline V gene. The J segment lost 1 base and the V segment lost 3 bases, leaving 11 bases of the junction unmatched.

The V and J genes are TRBV14 and TRBJ1-6; no firm D call. V lost 1 base, J lost 0 bases, and 13 bases lay in between. Germline CDR1 SGHDN, CDR2 FVKESK. The CDR3 runs to 18 residues. The CDR3 is CASSQGFLKSSYNSPLHF. CDR3 DNA: TGTGCCAGCAGCCAAGGCTTTTTGAAGAGCTCCTATAATTCACCCCTCCACTTT.

The chain employs TRBV11-3 and TRBJ2-2; D not certain. CDR3 size: 14 residues. With 4 bases removed from V and 6 bases from J, the gap between germline ends came to 12 bases. CDR1 is SGHNT and CDR2 is YENEEA in the germline V gene. The CDR3 reads CASSSRAFAGELFF. The CDR3 nucleotides are TGTGCCAGCAGCTCGCGCGCATTCGCCGGGGAGCTGTTTTTT.

This clone was seen a single time. V is TRBV2 and J is TRBJ2-3, with 7 bases that match TRBD2. The CDR3 totals 16 residues. CDR1 SNHLY and CDR2 FYNNEI come from the germline V gene. V shed 3 bases, J shed 1 base, and the junction held 7 bases outside the gene matches. CDR3 protein: CASSERSGVGTDTQYF. In nucleotides, the CDR3 is TGTGCCAGCAGTGAGAGAAGCGGGGTCGGCACAGATACGCAGTATTTT.

The chain joins TRBV5-1 to TRBJ1-1; the D gene is possibly TRBD1 (6 bases). The CDR3 consists of 13 residues. The V end lost 6 bases, the J end lost 7 bases, and 16 bases lay between the germline ends. Germline V gene lookup returns CDR1 SGHRS and CDR2 YFSETQ. CDR3 nucleotides: TGCGCCAGCACCTCACAGCAGGGGTATGAAGCTTTCTTT. This gives the protein CASTSQQGYEAFF.

J is TRBJ2-7 and V is TRBV2; D ambiguous. Germline loops: CDR1 SNHLY, CDR2 FYNNEI. CDR3 length equals 12 residues. V lost 6 bases to trimming and J lost 0 bases, with 6 bases between them. CDR3 nucleotide sequence: TGTGCCAGCAGGTACTCCTCCTACGAGCAGTACTTC. Encoded protein: CASRYSSYEQYF.

The chain combines TRBV5-1 with TRBJ2-7, with 8 bases identical to TRBD1. Germline V gene lookup returns CDR1 SGHRS and CDR2 YFSETQ. V lost 1 base to trimming and J lost 3 bases; unmatched junction nucleotides: 9. The CDR3 has 16 residues. CDR3 loop: CASSLSQTGVFYEQYF. The CDR3 DNA reads TGCGCCAGCAGCTTGTCTCAGACAGGGGTGTTCTACGAGCAGTACTTC. The whole variable domain, filled in from reference TRBV5-1 and TRBJ2-7, reads KAGVTQTPRYLIKTRGQQVTLSCSPISGHRSVSWYQQTPGQGLQFLFEYFSETQRNKGNFPGRFSGRQFSNSRSEMNVSTLELGDSALYLCASSLSQTGVFYEQYFGPGTRLTVT.

The J gene is TRBJ2-2, the V gene TRBV6-4; 7 nucleotides match TRBD2. This CDR3 region has 14 residues. Trimming at V came to 6 bases and at J to 6 bases, leaving 7 bases not matched to a gene. Germline V lookup: CDR1 MRHNA, CDR2 SNTAGT. CDR3 region: CASRWESGAGELFF. The CDR3 nucleotides read TGTGCCAGCAGGTGGGAGAGCGGGGCCGGGGAGCTGTTTTTT.

This sequence joins TRBV4-3 and TRBJ2-7; 7 bases agree with TRBD1. V trimming: 0 bases; J trimming: 4 bases; junction bases outside the gene matches: 9. CDR1 is LGHNA and CDR2 is YSLEER in the germline V gene. CDR3 size: 16 residues. The CDR3 nucleotides are TGCGCCAGCAGCCAAGACGTGGCAGGGGGTCGGTACGAGCAGTACTTC. This codes for CASSQDVAGGRYEQYF.

The chain recombines TRBV7-8 with TRBJ1-2; possible D gene TRBD1, 6 bases. V was cut by 1 base and J by 3 bases, with 6 bases left in between. The CDR3 runs to 13 residues. Per the germline V gene, CDR1 is SGHVS and CDR2 is FQNEAQ. CDR3 sequence: CASSLGTDYGYTF. In nucleotides, the CDR3 is TGTGCCAGCAGCTTAGGGACAGACTATGGCTACACCTTC.

The CDR3 spells CSARDRERYTF. The CDR3 region has the DNA TGCAGTGCTAGAGACAGGGAAAGATACACCTTC. The rearrangement joins TRBV20-1 to TRBJ1-2; D perhaps matches TRBD1 (5 bases). The CDR3 spans 11 residues. Germline values: CDR1 DFQATT, CDR2 SNEGSKA (reference sequence). Deletions cut 0 bases from V and 11 bases from J, with 10 bases between.

The V and J genes are TRBV4-2 and TRBJ1-5, with 7 bases that match TRBD1. Germline values: CDR1 LGHNA, CDR2 YNFKEQ. V shed 0 bases and J 5 bases; nucleotides not matched to a gene: 4. This CDR3 is built from 15 residues. CDR3 protein: CASSQDRGVHQPQHF. The CDR3, as DNA: TGTGCCAGCAGCCAAGACAGGGGGGTTCATCAGCCCCAGCATTTT.

V usage is TRBV5-1 and J usage is TRBJ2-1; 10 bases fit TRBD2. V was pared by 0 bases and J by 7 bases, with 4 bases of the junction left unmatched. Germline V gives CDR1 SGHRS, CDR2 YFSETQ. The CDR3 is 15 residues long. CDR3 DNA: TGCGCCAGCAGCTTGGTTCTAGCGGGAGATAATGAGCAGTTCTTC. Protein sequence: CASSLVLAGDNEQFF.

The genes are TRBV28 and TRBJ2-7; tentatively, D is TRBD1 (6 bases). Germline CDR1 MDHEN, CDR2 SYDVKM. The CDR3 spans 12 residues. Trimming cost V 4 bases and J 5 bases, with 9 bases left between them. CDR3 residues: CASSSYRDEQYF. The CDR3 coding sequence is TGTGCCAGCAGTTCATACAGGGACGAGCAGTACTTC.

V usage is TRBV4-3 and J usage is TRBJ2-5; D is unclear. Germline values: CDR1 LGHNA, CDR2 YSLEER. CDR3 length: 14 amino acids. V was clipped by 3 bases and J by 1 base, with 9 bases between them. CDR3: CASSHLAAQETQYF. The CDR3, as DNA: TGCGCCAGCAGCCACTTGGCGGCCCAAGAGACCCAGTACTTC.

As to this clone: This sample also contains other DNA sequences that code for the same CDR3. The rearrangement uses TRBV20-1 and TRBJ2-5, with D hard to call. CDR1 is DFQATT and CDR2 is SNEGSKA in the germline V gene (reference sequence). The CDR3 is 11 residues long. The V gene lost 2 bases and the J gene lost 5 bases, with 6 bases spanning the gap. This CDR3 reads CSARTGETQYF. The CDR3 DNA reads TGCAGTGCTAGAACCGGGGAGACCCAGTACTTC.

The V and J genes are TRBV10-2 and TRBJ1-6; D perhaps matches TRBD1 (6 bases). The CDR3 contains 16 residues. Deletions cut 0 bases from V and 0 bases from J, with 6 bases between. Germline CDR1 and CDR2: WSHSY and SAAADI. Here the CDR3 DNA reads TGCGCCAGCAGTGAGTCACAGGGCTCCTATAATTCACCCCTCCACTTT. It translates to CASSESQGSYNSPLHF.

The chain employs TRBV2 and TRBJ2-1, with a possible D match to TRBD2 (6 bases). CDR3 length: 14 amino acids. The germline CDR1 and CDR2 sequences are SNHLY and FYNNEI. Trimming pared 8 bases from V and 6 bases from J, leaving 17 bases between. CDR3 sequence: CASFFAGKGNEQFF. In nucleotides, the CDR3 is TGTGCCAGCTTTTTCGCGGGAAAGGGCAATGAGCAGTTCTTC. Drawing the rest from reference TRBV2 and TRBJ2-1, the complete variable domain is EPEVTQTPSHQVTQMGQEVILRCVPISNHLYFYWYRQILGQKVEFLVSFYNNEISEKSEIFDDQFSVERPDGSNFTLKIRSTKLEDSAMYFCASFFAGKGNEQFFGPGTRLTVL.

V gene TRBV4-3 combines with J gene TRBJ2-3, with 11 bases identical to TRBD2. V trimming: 8 bases; J trimming: 4 bases; junction bases outside the gene matches: 8. The CDR3 has 15 residues. Germline V gene data show CDR1 as LGHNA and CDR2 as YSLEER. Written as DNA, the CDR3 is TGCGCCAGCGGGGTCACTAGCGGGAGCCCAGATACGCAGTATTTT. This codes for CASGVTSGSPDTQYF.

The J gene is TRBJ2-5, the V gene TRBV10-3; TRBD2 aligns across 10 bases. V shed 5 bases, J shed 4 bases, and the junction held 7 bases outside the gene matches. Germline V gives CDR1 ENHRY, CDR2 SYGVKD. There are 15 residues in the CDR3. Here the CDR3 DNA reads TGTGCCATCAGTTCGGGGACTAGCGACCGAGAGACCCAGTACTTC. Protein: CAISSGTSDRETQYF.

CDR3: CASSWSRDSPDTQYF. CDR3 in DNA: TGTGCCAGCAGCTGGAGCCGGGACAGCCCAGATACGCAGTATTTT. The genes are TRBV7-9 and TRBJ2-3; the match to TRBD1 covers 7 bases. CDR1 SEHNR and CDR2 FQNEAQ come from the germline V gene (reference sequence). Trimming removed 4 bases from V and 4 bases from J; junction bases left unmatched: 8. This CDR3 has 15 residues.

This rearrangement joins TRBV9 to TRBJ2-1; 8 nucleotides match TRBD2. CDR1 and CDR2 (germline): SGDLS, YYNGEE. This CDR3 has 15 residues. Trimming removed 0 bases from V and 9 bases from J; junction bases left unmatched: 8. CDR3 sequence: CASSVGTSPNPEQFF. The CDR3 DNA reads as TGTGCCAGCAGCGTAGGGACTAGCCCTAACCCTGAGCAGTTCTTC.